The source of this T cell receptor (beta chain) is a study of T cell responses to AZD1222 COVID-19 vaccine. Study-level findings and limits: Among the donors, most were white British and more were female, and clonal diversity was possibly underestimated.

Profiled with immunoSEQ multiplex PCR; TCRdb holds only in-frame clones, not every one. The table lists 110,000 or so clones, about 87% of them singletons. This CDR3 has 14 amino acids. Germline loops: CDR1 LNHDA, CDR2 SQIVND (reference sequence). V was shortened by 7 bases and J by 6 bases, with 16 bases between the two germline ends. A note on this clone: The antigen is undetermined.

Samples with a second dose at about 4 or about 12 weeks were pooled together. Specimen: peripheral blood, collected 28 days after the second AZD1222 dose. This receptor was taken from an adult who received the AZD1222 COVID-19 vaccine. The V gene is TRBV19, the J gene TRBJ1-5; D is ambiguous. The CDR3 bases are TGTGCCAGTAAGAGAGGGCAGGCTGGTCAGCCCCAGCATTTT. Translation: CASKRGQAGQPQHF.